The T cell receptor (beta chain) described here comes from a study of blood T cell repertoires in COVID-19 (dated by TCRdb to the early 2020s). Broadly, across the study: Samples from collaborators originated in the United States, Italy and Spain and spanned both the acute and convalescent phases of COVID-19. The prospective study material was composed of cDNA or gDNA derived from T cells, B-cell-depleted T cells, or PBMCs. Subjects who had been exposed to COVID-19, were actively infected with it, or had recovered from it provided the deeply sampled blood TCRbeta repertoires that made up the dataset. The repertoires were released in a freely available public database intended as a resource for research on the immune response to SARS-CoV-2. Samples came from the ongoing ImmuneRACE study (first 160 participants) plus 1,254 subjects from 6 global collaborators. A de-identified subject ID, COVID-19 status, age in years and sex were almost always included in the sample metadata. Where available, HLA class I and class II types were obtained from metadata supplied by the sample provider rather than from assay-based typing. On the study overall, not on this receptor specifically: Clinical and demographic metadata were provided uncurated, with the amount varying by source and participant.

The immunoSEQ Assay, a bias-controlled multiplex PCR, was used to amplify TCRbeta CDR3 regions from genomic DNA. The authors processed their data as follows. The number of nucleated cells in each sample was estimated from the amplification of reference gene primers within the assay. Sequence reads were collapsed and filtered to measure the absolute abundance of every unique TCRbeta CDR3 rearrangement. For each sample, productive Simpson clonality was calculated by taking the square root of Simpson's diversity index across productive rearrangements. The source is immuneACCESS, and TCRdb retained only in-frame sequences with V and J called. Part of the clones is not carried over; for the studies checked, unresolved V genes explain less than half of this, and the remainder is unexplained. The V and J calls and the clone size are those of that table, but D and trimming were determined from the DNA. The sample table holds fewer than 350,000 clones, of which approximately 90% were seen once. The leading ten clones occupy under 7% of the sample.

Details on this clone: The specificity of this receptor is unknown. Nothing much larger sits one base from this clone, and base qualities are not available.

The cysteine opens and the phenylalanine closes a CDR3 of 15 amino acids. Kept here is only the CDR3 DNA, which spans 45 bases and is read in frame from base 1. The germline V gene specifies SGHRS as CDR1 and YFSETQ as CDR2. At the junction V is shortened by 3 bases and J by 6 bases; bases outside the gene matches: 7. Participants in the prospective study were enrolled through a virtual design, were aged about 18 to 100 years, and lived in 24 United States geographic areas. In the prospective study, participants were assigned to cohorts based on the clinical history participants reported in a screening survey and a study questionnaire. For ImmuneRACE Cohort 3, a participant was defined as recovered based on two consecutive negative NP/OP PCR tests, clearance by a healthcare professional, or resolution of symptoms. Mobile phlebotomists in the prospective study collected whole blood, serum and a nasopharyngeal or oropharyngeal swab from every participant. Over an approximately 2-month period, participants in the prospective study had the option of providing additional blood draws and questionnaires. Before DNA extraction, blood samples from the prospective study were shipped at room temperature or frozen.

Recombination connected TRBV5-1 to TRBJ2-3, and 10 junction bases match TRBD1. Sequenced material: PBMCs or T cells enriched from blood (not recorded which). The TCR comes from a woman in her forties who had recovered from COVID-19. The nucleotide sequence reads TGCGCCAGCAGCTCGACAGGGGGCGAACTTGATACGCAGTATTTT. This codes for CASSSTGGELDTQYF.